One and the same sample provided the 29 T cell receptor beta chains below, sequenced in a study of CD8 T cells in Susac syndrome. RNA, at roughly 0.45 to 1 ug, was reverse transcribed with random hexamers. TCRdb used MiXCR to reprocess the immunoSEQ multiplex PCR reads, holding one entry per CDR3 protein. Of 100,000 to 150,000 distinct CDR3 sequences listed, around 85% were seen once; the top ten hold roughly 0.48%. Sequencing was done on a sample of CD8+ T cells from PBMCs. All receptors come from a human donor with multiple sclerosis.

This chain joins TRBV3-1 and TRBJ1-5; D is possibly TRBD1 (5 bases). The germline V gene has CDR1 LGHDT and CDR2 YNNKEL (reference sequence). The germline V and J ends were trimmed by 0 bases and 0 bases, with 9 bases remaining between them. This CDR3 spans 16 amino acids. In DNA form, the CDR3 reads TGTGCCAGCAGCCAAGATAGGGACTATAGCAATCAGCCCCAGCATTTT. This encodes CASSQDRDYSNQPQHF.

The chain uses TRBV6-1 and TRBJ2-7; tentative D call: TRBD1 (5 bases). The CDR3 contains 13 residues. Germline assignment: CDR1 MNHNS and CDR2 SASEGT. V was trimmed by 6 bases and J by 1 base, leaving 10 bases between them. The CDR3 DNA follows: TGTGCCAGCAGAAGAGACAGTTCCTACGAGCAGTACGTC. It is translated as CASRRDSSYEQYV.

The chain is built from TRBV27 and TRBJ1-5; D unresolved. Trimming took off 0 bases at V and 4 bases at J, with 10 bases between the two ends. The CDR3 extends over 15 amino acids. Germline V gene data show CDR1 as MNHEY and CDR2 as SMNVEV (reference sequence). CDR3 nucleotide sequence: TGTGCCAGCAGTTTATCTTGGGGTGTGAATCAGCCCCAGCATTTT. It is translated as CASSLSWGVNQPQHF.

The chain combines TRBV19 with TRBJ1-4; D might be TRBD1 (5 bases). V shed 1 base and J shed 7 bases, with 13 bases lying between them. This CDR3 comprises 15 residues. Germline CDR1 is LNHDA and CDR2 is SQIVND (reference sequence). In DNA form, the CDR3 reads TGTGCCAGTAGTATAGGCGGGGGATGGAGTGAAAAACTGTTTTTT. This codes for CASSIGGGWSEKLFF.

The V gene is TRBV2, the J gene TRBJ2-7; the match to TRBD2 covers 9 bases. The CDR3 sequence is 15 residues long. In germline, CDR1 is SNHLY, CDR2 FYNNEI. The V segment lost 1 base and the J segment 0 bases; nucleotides outside the gene matches: 1. CDR3 sequence (DNA): TGTGCCAGCAGTGAAGGGACTAGCGTCTCCTACGAGCAGTACGTC. Its protein product is CASSEGTSVSYEQYV.

This chain links TRBV5-8 with TRBJ1-4; D is ambiguous. The CDR3 has 15 residues. V was clipped by 4 bases and J by 2 bases, with 12 bases between them. CDR1 is SGHTS, CDR2 YDEGEE, per germline. This CDR3 is CASSTETATNEKLFF. Written as DNA, the CDR3 is TGTGCCAGCAGCACCGAGACGGCTACTAATGAAAAACTGTTTTTT.

This clonotype was counted once. V usage is TRBV2 and J usage is TRBJ2-7; TRBD1 might be the D (6 bases). This CDR3 comprises 15 residues. CDR1 and CDR2 (germline): SNHLY, FYNNEI. Trimming took off 3 bases at V and 1 base at J, with 13 bases between the two ends. The CDR3 nucleotides are TGTGCCAGCAGTGACTACTGGACAGATTCCTACGAGCAGTACTTC. It codes for CASSDYWTDSYEQYF.

The V and J genes are TRBV5-1 and TRBJ2-1; 12 nucleotides agree with TRBD2. The germline gives CDR1 SGHRS, CDR2 YFSETQ. Trimming at V came to 4 bases and at J to 4 bases, leaving 12 bases not matched to a gene. This CDR3 is 18 amino acids long. DNA of the CDR3: TGCGCCAGCAGCCCCTTATCTAGCGGGGGGGCGGTATACAATGAGCAGTTCTTC. Translating gives CASSPLSSGGAVYNEQFF.

The V and J genes are TRBV24-1 and TRBJ2-3, with TRBD2 matching over 9 bases. Looked up from germline, CDR1 is KGHDR and CDR2 is SFDVKD. This CDR3 region has 17 residues. With V trimmed by 4 bases and J by 2 bases, 9 bases remained unmatched. The CDR3 here is CATSEYDSGSLTDTQYF. DNA of the CDR3: TGTGCCACCAGTGAATACGATAGCGGGAGTCTCACAGATACGCAGTATTTT.

This rearrangement joins TRBV6-6 to TRBJ1-1; weak D call: TRBD1 (5 bases). Germline CDR1 MNHNY, CDR2 SVGAGI (reference sequence). Trimming pared 7 bases from V and 2 bases from J, leaving 17 bases between. This CDR3 region has 15 residues. CDR3 sequence: CASTVDRSINTEAFF. CDR3 nucleotide sequence: TGTGCCAGCACTGTCGACAGAAGCATAAACACTGAAGCTTTCTTT.

This rearrangement joins TRBV4-3 to TRBJ2-1; 10 bases agree with TRBD2. CDR1 LGHNA and CDR2 YSLEER come from the germline V gene. V lost 1 base and J lost 7; bases outside the gene matches: 10. The CDR3 totals 17 residues. CDR3 protein: CASSQGVKREGRNEQFF. CDR3 bases: TGCGCCAGCAGCCAAGGGGTCAAGCGGGAGGGCCGGAATGAGCAGTTCTTC.

This chain uses TRBV19 with TRBJ2-2; 9 nucleotides match TRBD1. CDR3 size: 17 residues. The V and J ends lost 4 bases and 5 bases, in that order; junction bases with no gene match: 11. Germline V gene lookup returns CDR1 LNHDA and CDR2 SQIVND (reference sequence). CDR3 sequence reads: CASSRGPQGAGTGELFF. The DNA for the CDR3 is TGTGCCAGTAGTAGGGGTCCACAGGGGGCGGGAACCGGGGAGCTGTTTTTT.

V usage is TRBV7-2 and J usage is TRBJ1-4; TRBD1 aligns across 8 bases. Germline assignment: CDR1 SGHTA and CDR2 FQGNSA. The CDR3 extends over 14 amino acids. V was pared by 5 bases and J by 5 bases, with 4 bases of the junction left unmatched. CDR3 region: CASSPRTGNEKLFF. The CDR3 nucleotides read TGTGCCAGCAGCCCTCGGACAGGGAATGAAAAACTGTTTTTT.

The rearrangement links TRBV7-9 to TRBJ2-7, with 9 bases aligning to TRBD2. The germline CDR1 and CDR2 sequences are SEHNR and FQNEAQ (reference sequence). Unmatched junction bases numbered 4, after V lost 4 bases and J lost 0 bases. The CDR3 is made up of 15 amino acids. As DNA, the CDR3 is TGTGCCAGCAGCTCTTCTAGCGGGGTCTCCTACGAGCAGTACTTC. Its protein is CASSSSSGVSYEQYF.

This chain links TRBV7-9 with TRBJ2-1; D perhaps matches TRBD2 (6 bases). The germline V gene has CDR1 SEHNR and CDR2 FQNEAQ (reference sequence). CDR3 size: 15 residues. The ends were cut back, 5 bases at V and 5 bases at J, with 16 bases in the middle. The CDR3: CASSETGLGNNEQFF. CDR3 nucleotides: TGTGCCAGCAGCGAGACGGGACTCGGCAACAATGAGCAGTTCTTC.

This clonotype was detected only a few times. This sequence joins TRBV5-1 and TRBJ2-3, with 7 positions matching TRBD2. V trimming: 3 bases; J trimming: 6 bases; junction bases outside the gene matches: 13. This CDR3 has 16 residues. Germline assignment: CDR1 SGHRS and CDR2 YFSETQ. The CDR3 loop reads CASSWPGTGGMDTQYF. Here the CDR3 DNA reads TGCGCCAGCAGCTGGCCCGGGACGGGAGGAATGGATACGCAGTATTTT.

This rearrangement joins TRBV27 to TRBJ2-1; D gene ambiguous. CDR3 length equals 13 residues. Per the germline V gene, CDR1 is MNHEY and CDR2 is SMNVEV (reference sequence). The ends were cut back, 2 bases at V and 6 bases at J, with 8 bases in the middle. The DNA for the CDR3 is TGTGCCAGCAGTTTAGCTGGCCTCAATGAGCAGTTCTTC. Protein sequence: CASSLAGLNEQFF.

CDR3 coding DNA: TGTGCCAGCACCGACGGGGAGAACACAGATACGCAGTATTTT. This codes for CASTDGENTDTQYF. This chain uses TRBV12-3 or TRBV12-4 with TRBJ2-3; possible D gene TRBD2, 5 bases. Between the trimmed V and J ends, which lost 7 bases and 2 bases, there was a span of 13 bases. The CDR3 covers 14 residues.

J is TRBJ2-2 and V is TRBV7-9; D is ambiguous. Per the germline V gene, CDR1 is SEHNR and CDR2 is FQNEAQ (reference sequence). V was cut by 3 bases and J by 1 base, with 12 bases left in between. CDR3 length: 16 amino acids. CDR3 protein: CASSFSTGGNTGELFF. The CDR3 bases are TGTGCCAGCAGCTTTTCGACGGGTGGGAACACCGGGGAGCTGTTTTTT.

The chain has TRBV28 and TRBJ1-1; possibly TRBD1 for D (5 bases). This CDR3 has 13 amino acids. V was clipped by 7 bases and J by 10 bases, with 19 bases between them. The germline CDR1 and CDR2 sequences are MDHEN and SYDVKM. The chain's CDR3 is CASTFRGVGGAFF. CDR3 DNA sequence: TGTGCCAGCACCTTTAGGGGTGTTGGGGGAGCTTTCTTT.

A note on this clonotype: At one of its ends the junction is not consistent with the germline gene, which may arise from a read error. This chain links TRBV30 with TRBJ1-1; D is ambiguous. The CDR3 contains 15 residues. Germline assignment: CDR1 GTSNPN and CDR2 SVGIG (reference sequence). This chain's CDR3 is CAWSVLPPTNTEVFF. CDR3 coding DNA: TGTGCCTGGAGTGTACTCCCCCCTACGAACACTGAAGTTTTCTTT.

The chain carries TRBV27 and TRBJ2-3, with 10 bases aligning to TRBD2. Germline values: CDR1 MNHEY, CDR2 SMNVEV (reference sequence). The CDR3 runs 16 residues. After removal of 0 bases from V and 7 bases from J, the junction contained 7 bases not matched to a gene. The CDR3 DNA reads as TGTGCCAGCAGTTTATCCCTCGGGACTAGCGTGAATACGCAGTATTTT. It encodes CASSLSLGTSVNTQYF.

The chain couples TRBV12-3 or TRBV12-4 to TRBJ1-1; D is unresolved. The V and J ends lost 4 bases and 0 bases respectively, with 15 bases between them. There are 16 residues in the CDR3. In DNA form, the CDR3 reads TGTGCCAGCAGTTCCCTGATTGGAGCCTTGAACACTGAAGCTTTCTTT. Its protein product is CASSSLIGALNTEAFF.

The chain joins TRBV5-5 to TRBJ1-2; D not certain. The ends were cut back, 4 bases at V and 0 bases at J, with 10 bases in the middle. The CDR3 sequence is 14 residues long. Germline CDR1 and CDR2: SGHKS and YYEKEE (reference sequence). The CDR3 loop is CASSPEPANYGYTF. The DNA of the CDR3 is TGTGCCAGCAGCCCGGAGCCAGCTAACTATGGCTACACCTTC.

The CDR3 sequence is CASSQDQEPGANVLTF. The CDR3 bases are TGTGCCAGCAGCCAAGATCAGGAGCCTGGGGCCAACGTCCTGACTTTC. This rearrangement joins TRBV4-2 to TRBJ2-6; D unclear. The V gene's germline CDR1 is LGHNA and CDR2 YNFKEQ. The CDR3 spans 16 residues. V was trimmed by 0 bases and J by 2 bases, leaving 8 bases between them.

The V call is TRBV3-1, the J call TRBJ1-4; unclear D gene. The germline CDR1 and CDR2 sequences are LGHDT and YNNKEL (reference sequence). With 0 bases removed from V and 7 bases from J, the gap between germline ends came to 18 bases. The CDR3 extends over 17 amino acids. The CDR3 DNA reads TGTGCCAGCAGCCAAGATTTATATAGCCAGCGTGGTGAAAAACTGTTTTTT. The encoded protein is CASSQDLYSQRGEKLFF.

The chain has TRBV27 and TRBJ2-5, with a tentative D call TRBD1 (6 bases). The V end was cut by 6 bases, the J end by 5 bases, with 16 bases between. The CDR3 is 14 residues long. Looked up from germline, CDR1 is MNHEY and CDR2 is SMNVEV (reference sequence). This chain's CDR3 is CASSLLVQGETQYF. CDR3 sequence (DNA): TGTGCCAGCAGCCTCCTAGTTCAGGGGGAGACCCAGTACTTC.

The V call is TRBV12-3 or TRBV12-4, the J call TRBJ2-3, with 9 bases identical to TRBD2. V shed 6 bases and J 3 bases; nucleotides not matched to a gene: 10. This CDR3 is 16 amino acids long. The CDR3 protein is CASSPTLAGVTDTQYF. The DNA for the CDR3 is TGTGCCAGCAGCCCCACCTTAGCGGGAGTTACAGATACGCAGTATTTT.

J is TRBJ1-6 and V is TRBV6-5; D not resolved. CDR1 MNHEY and CDR2 SVGAGI come from the germline V gene. Trimming took off 4 bases at V and 0 bases at J, with 19 bases between the two ends. The CDR3 is 19 residues long. The CDR3 DNA reads as TGTGCCAGCAGTTCACCGGACGGCCGGCCGAGCTCCTATAATTCACCCCTCCACTTT. The encoded protein is CASSSPDGRPSSYNSPLHF.